These T cell receptor beta chains were read from a single sample in a study of blood T cell repertoires in COVID-19. Repertoires were generated with immunoSEQ multiplex PCR, while TCRdb's copy carries only in-frame clones and drops some. The sample holds about 430,000 clones, roughly 90% seen once. Sequenced sample: peripheral blood. The source of these receptors is a man between 18 and 35 years old with COVID-19, enrolled during active disease. CDR3s leave out the opening cysteine and the closing phenylalanine or tryptophan. Size is stated for part of the rows, as once, few or many counts, or as a class when the clone is expanded.

V	J	size	CDR3
TRBV7-2	TRBJ2-3	-	ASSQGLASDTQY
TRBV24-1	TRBJ2-1	-	ATSEGSRLGEQF
TRBV5-1	TRBJ2-1	-	ASSLEGQGNEQF
TRBV4-1	TRBJ2-1	-	ASSQFWQGEQF
TRBV5-1	TRBJ2-2	-	ASSRTSGRFYTGELF
TRBV19	TRBJ2-5	-	ASSLTGGPWIQY
TRBV3-1/TRBV3-2	TRBJ2-7	-	ASSRTPGQGAEQY
TRBV7-2	TRBJ2-5	-	ASSLGLAGPYQETQY
TRBV7-9	TRBJ2-1	once	ASSSYDEQF
TRBV5-1	TRBJ1-1	-	ASSLQGGNTEAF
TRBV4-1	TRBJ1-1	-	ASSLVIVGGEAF
TRBV2	TRBJ2-7	-	ASSEVVAAYEQY
TRBV12-5	TRBJ2-7	-	ASGFGAYEQY
TRBV6-1	TRBJ2-7	-	ASSESMGLVYYEQY
TRBV10-2	TRBJ2-7	-	ASSEEAGGGYEQY
TRBV7-9	TRBJ1-2	-	ASSPDRYDGYT
TRBV25-1	TRBJ2-1	-	ASINGRHEQF
TRBV28	TRBJ2-7	-	ASSSGYEQY
TRBV5-6	TRBJ2-3	-	ASSLYVRRGRPTDTQY
TRBV4-2	TRBJ2-5	-	ASSQEMERDPPETQY
TRBV6-5	TRBJ1-4	-	ASSYSYRALNEKLF
TRBV18	TRBJ2-1	-	ASSPLWGLKDNEQF